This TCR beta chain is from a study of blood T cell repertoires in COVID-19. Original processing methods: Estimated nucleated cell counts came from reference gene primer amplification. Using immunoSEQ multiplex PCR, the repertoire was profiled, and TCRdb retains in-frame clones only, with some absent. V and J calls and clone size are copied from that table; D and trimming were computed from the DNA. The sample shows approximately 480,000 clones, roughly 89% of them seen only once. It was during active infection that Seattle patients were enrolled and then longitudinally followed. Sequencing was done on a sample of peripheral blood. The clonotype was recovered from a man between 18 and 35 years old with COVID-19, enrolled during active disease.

In DNA, the CDR3 is TGTGCCAGCCAACAGGGGACTGAAGCTTTCTTT. It specifies CASQQGTEAFF. V usage is TRBV12-3 or TRBV12-4 and J usage is TRBJ1-1; the match to TRBD1 covers 7 bases. The CDR3 runs to 11 residues. The J segment lost 5 bases and the V segment lost 8 bases, leaving 2 bases of the junction unmatched.